This section outlines one T cell receptor (beta chain) sequence together with its context. The data are from a study of blood T cell repertoires in COVID-19. In the study overall: The samples span acute and convalescent COVID-19 from the United States, Italy and Spain. T cells, B-cell-depleted T cells, or PBMCs supplied cDNA or gDNA.

The germline CDR1 and CDR2 sequences are MNHEY and SVGAGI. CDR3 length: 15 residues. The V and J ends lost 6 bases and 3 bases respectively, with 15 bases between them. As handled by the study authors: Reference gene primer amplification gave estimated nucleated cell counts. TCRdb's table, derived via immunoSEQ multiplex PCR, lists solely in-frame clones and lacks some. V and J calls and clone size come straight from that table; D and trimming were deduced from the DNA. The table shows some 100,000 clones, with around 87% occurring only once. The receptor comes from a human donor in a cohort sampled during active COVID-19. The V and J genes are TRBV6-5 and TRBJ1-3; no clear D gene. The sequencing input was peripheral blood. The CDR3 loop is CASRPSGSLGNTIYF. CDR3 nucleotides: TGTGCCAGCAGGCCTAGCGGATCTCTTGGAAACACCATATATTTT.